These T cell receptor beta chains were read from a single sample in a study of CD8 T cells in ankylosing spondylitis. From the 5' RACE reads, TCRdb called clonotypes with MiXCR, one entry per CDR3 protein. The sample carries around 330,000 distinct CDR3 sequences, roughly 12% recorded once. Sequenced material: blood, either unsorted or a sorted T cell fraction (not recorded which). Receptors originate from a female donor with ankylosing spondylitis or in good health (not recorded which). The CDR3 runs from the conserved cysteine through the conserved F or W. Each record gives: D gene, J gene, clone size, V gene, CDR3 protein, CDR3 DNA. A D gene is named only where the DNA matches it firmly. Not all rows give a size; the values are once, few, many and, for expanded clones, a class.

d_gene: -
j_gene: TRBJ1-1
abundance: many
v_gene: TRBV28
CDR3aa: CASTRWDTEAFF
CDR3nt: TGTGCCAGCACTAGGTGGGACACTGAAGCTTTCTTT

d_gene: -
j_gene: TRBJ2-7
abundance: -
v_gene: TRBV5-5
CDR3aa: CASSLGQAATHFEQYF
CDR3nt: TGTGCCAGCAGCTTGGGGCAGGCGGCGACTCACTTCGAGCAGTACTTC

d_gene: -
j_gene: TRBJ1-2
abundance: -
v_gene: TRBV7-2
CDR3aa: CASSLAPRDYGYTF
CDR3nt: TGTGCCAGCAGCTTAGCGCCCCGGGACTATGGCTACACCTTC

d_gene: TRBD2
j_gene: TRBJ2-3
abundance: many
v_gene: TRBV6-1
CDR3aa: CASRTSGLPDTQYF
CDR3nt: TGTGCCAGCCGGACTAGCGGGCTTCCAGATACGCAGTATTTT

d_gene: -
j_gene: TRBJ2-2
abundance: many
v_gene: TRBV6-4
CDR3aa: CASSDRPGSGTGELFF
CDR3nt: TGTGCCAGCAGTGATCGCCCGGGGAGTGGCACCGGGGAGCTGTTTTTT

d_gene: TRBD1
j_gene: TRBJ2-2
abundance: many
v_gene: TRBV5-1
CDR3aa: CASSLAKTGPGELFF
CDR3nt: TGCGCCAGCAGCTTAGCGAAGACAGGGCCCGGGGAGCTGTTTTTT

d_gene: -
j_gene: TRBJ2-2
abundance: many
v_gene: TRBV20-1
CDR3aa: CSARRGQTTGELFF
CDR3nt: TGCAGTGCTAGACGTGGACAGACCACCGGGGAGCTGTTTTTT

d_gene: TRBD1
j_gene: TRBJ2-5
abundance: many
v_gene: TRBV27
CDR3aa: CASAGTANFRETQYF
CDR3nt: TGTGCCAGCGCAGGGACAGCCAACTTTCGAGAGACCCAGTACTTC

d_gene: -
j_gene: TRBJ2-1
abundance: many
v_gene: TRBV28
CDR3aa: CASNAGQFIEQFF
CDR3nt: TGTGCCAGCAATGCGGGACAGTTCATTGAGCAGTTCTTC

d_gene: -
j_gene: TRBJ2-2
abundance: many
v_gene: TRBV28
CDR3aa: CASSLPAGELFF
CDR3nt: TGTGCCAGCAGTTTACCGGCCGGGGAGCTGTTTTTT

d_gene: -
j_gene: TRBJ2-7
abundance: -
v_gene: TRBV6-5
CDR3aa: CTSRDSHEQYF
CDR3nt: TGTACCAGCAGGGATTCCCACGAGCAGTACTTC

d_gene: -
j_gene: TRBJ2-7
abundance: many
v_gene: TRBV18
CDR3aa: CASSPQGLAYEQYF
CDR3nt: TGTGCCAGCTCACCTCAGGGCCTAGCCTACGAGCAGTACTTC

d_gene: -
j_gene: TRBJ2-7
abundance: many
v_gene: TRBV6-1
CDR3aa: CASSEAPPPAPYEQYF
CDR3nt: TGTGCCAGCAGTGAAGCCCCCCCTCCAGCGCCCTACGAGCAGTACTTC

d_gene: -
j_gene: TRBJ2-1
abundance: many
v_gene: TRBV10-3
CDR3aa: CALGDNGNEQFF
CDR3nt: TGTGCCCTCGGGGATAACGGCAATGAGCAGTTCTTC

d_gene: TRBD2
j_gene: TRBJ2-1
abundance: many
v_gene: TRBV11-1
CDR3aa: CASSLDSSSGKAKVYNEQFF
CDR3nt: TGTGCCAGCAGCTTAGATTCGTCTAGCGGGAAAGCTAAAGTTTACAATGAGCAGTTCTTC

d_gene: TRBD1
j_gene: TRBJ1-5
abundance: many
v_gene: TRBV12-3/TRBV12-4
CDR3aa: CASSPVTGAGGSNQPQHF
CDR3nt: TGTGCCAGCAGTCCAGTGACAGGGGCGGGGGGTAGCAATCAGCCCCAGCATTTT

d_gene: -
j_gene: TRBJ2-1
abundance: few
v_gene: TRBV5-5
CDR3aa: CASSPGGPSSYNEQFF
CDR3nt: TGTGCCAGCAGCCCTGGCGGCCCTAGCTCCTACAATGAGCAGTTCTTC

d_gene: -
j_gene: TRBJ1-1
abundance: -
v_gene: TRBV20-1
CDR3aa: CSTDTSDTEAFF
CDR3nt: TGCAGTACCGACACGAGCGACACTGAAGCTTTCTTT

d_gene: -
j_gene: TRBJ2-1
abundance: -
v_gene: TRBV7-9
CDR3aa: CASSLRDSATDNEQFF
CDR3nt: TGTGCCAGCAGCTTACGGGACTCAGCGACTGACAATGAGCAGTTCTTC

d_gene: TRBD2
j_gene: TRBJ2-5
abundance: many
v_gene: TRBV20-1
CDR3aa: CSATHSGRIEETQYF
CDR3nt: TGCAGTGCCACCCATAGCGGGAGGATTGAAGAGACCCAGTACTTC

d_gene: -
j_gene: TRBJ2-7
abundance: -
v_gene: TRBV6-6
CDR3aa: CASSNQRSPQQYF
CDR3nt: TGTGCCAGCAGTAACCAGCGGAGTCCCCAGCAGTACTTC

d_gene: -
j_gene: TRBJ1-2
abundance: many
v_gene: TRBV18
CDR3aa: CASSVGESYGYTF
CDR3nt: TGTGCCAGCTCGGTAGGGGAAAGCTATGGCTACACCTTC

d_gene: TRBD1
j_gene: TRBJ1-3
abundance: many
v_gene: TRBV6-1
CDR3aa: CASSSGQVIFSGNTIYF
CDR3nt: TGTGCCAGCAGCTCGGGACAGGTGATTTTCTCTGGAAACACCATATATTTT

d_gene: TRBD1
j_gene: TRBJ2-1
abundance: many
v_gene: TRBV5-1
CDR3aa: CASSGDRGNEQFF
CDR3nt: TGCGCCAGCAGCGGAGACAGGGGGAATGAGCAGTTCTTC

d_gene: TRBD2
j_gene: TRBJ2-5
abundance: -
v_gene: TRBV5-1
CDR3aa: CASSLAGAGETQYF
CDR3nt: TGCGCCAGCAGCTTGGCCGGAGCGGGGGAGACCCAGTACTTC

d_gene: -
j_gene: TRBJ2-1
abundance: few
v_gene: TRBV7-2
CDR3aa: CASSFTYLNEQFF
CDR3nt: TGTGCCAGCAGCTTTACTTACTTGAATGAGCAGTTCTTC

d_gene: -
j_gene: TRBJ2-2
abundance: many
v_gene: TRBV7-2
CDR3aa: CASSLAASGELFF
CDR3nt: TGTGCCAGCAGCTTAGCTGCGAGCGGGGAGCTGTTTTTT

d_gene: TRBD2
j_gene: TRBJ2-1
abundance: many
v_gene: TRBV5-6
CDR3aa: CASSLVTSGYNEQFF
CDR3nt: TGTGCCAGCAGCTTGGTCACTAGCGGTTACAATGAGCAGTTCTTC

d_gene: TRBD1
j_gene: TRBJ2-1
abundance: few
v_gene: TRBV7-9
CDR3aa: CASSLGTGGSDEQFF
CDR3nt: TGTGCCAGCAGCTTAGGGACAGGGGGCAGCGATGAGCAGTTCTTC

d_gene: TRBD2
j_gene: TRBJ2-1
abundance: few
v_gene: TRBV5-1
CDR3aa: CASRLQTSVNEQFF
CDR3nt: TGCGCCAGCCGATTACAGACTAGCGTCAATGAGCAGTTCTTC

d_gene: -
j_gene: TRBJ1-2
abundance: -
v_gene: TRBV7-6
CDR3aa: CASSPRQVANYGYTF
CDR3nt: TGTGCCAGCAGCCCCCGACAGGTAGCTAACTATGGCTACACCTTC

d_gene: -
j_gene: TRBJ2-1
abundance: many
v_gene: TRBV20-1
CDR3aa: CSARNRDNPYNEQFF
CDR3nt: TGCAGTGCTAGAAACCGGGACAACCCCTACAATGAGCAGTTCTTC

d_gene: TRBD2
j_gene: TRBJ2-1
abundance: once
v_gene: TRBV11-2
CDR3aa: CASSLVVASGGALGEPFF
CDR3nt: TGTGCCAGCAGCTTAGTTGTTGCTAGCGGGGGGGCTCTGGGTGAGCCGTTCTTC

d_gene: TRBD1
j_gene: TRBJ2-1
abundance: many
v_gene: TRBV5-1
CDR3aa: CASRSGTGGYNEQFF
CDR3nt: TGCGCCAGCAGGTCCGGGACAGGGGGTTACAATGAGCAGTTCTTC

d_gene: TRBD2
j_gene: TRBJ2-7
abundance: few
v_gene: TRBV7-8
CDR3aa: CASSFLVRSLAGVSEQYF
CDR3nt: TGTGCCAGCAGCTTCCTTGTTCGGAGCCTAGCGGGAGTTTCGGAGCAGTACTTC

d_gene: TRBD2
j_gene: TRBJ2-1
abundance: -
v_gene: TRBV27
CDR3aa: CASGLLSSGGYNEQFF
CDR3nt: TGTGCCAGCGGGCTCCTTTCTAGCGGGGGATACAATGAGCAGTTCTTC

d_gene: -
j_gene: TRBJ2-2
abundance: -
v_gene: TRBV7-7
CDR3aa: CASSLDYSGELFF
CDR3nt: TGTGCTAGCAGCTTAGATTACTCCGGGGAGCTGTTTTTT